The TCR beta chain described here comes from a study of blood T cell repertoires in COVID-19. As for the study in general: The analysed material was cDNA or gDNA that came from T cells, B-cell-depleted T cells, or PBMCs.

Only in-frame clones appear in the TCRdb table, and some are missing; sequencing was by immunoSEQ multiplex PCR. The data show roughly 400,000 clones, roughly 86% seen once. Trimming cost V 6 bases and J 1 base, with 13 bases left between them. Per the germline V gene, CDR1 is MNHEY and CDR2 is SVGAGI. The CDR3 is 15 amino acids. This chain uses TRBV6-5 with TRBJ1-5, with a possible D match to TRBD1 (5 bases). The sequenced material came from PBMCs or T cells enriched from blood (not recorded which). The TCR originated in a woman between 35 and 50 years old with acute COVID-19. This chain's CDR3 is CASRLRVLSNQPQHF. CDR3 nucleotides: TGTGCCAGCAGACTCAGGGTATTAAGCAATCAGCCCCAGCATTTT.